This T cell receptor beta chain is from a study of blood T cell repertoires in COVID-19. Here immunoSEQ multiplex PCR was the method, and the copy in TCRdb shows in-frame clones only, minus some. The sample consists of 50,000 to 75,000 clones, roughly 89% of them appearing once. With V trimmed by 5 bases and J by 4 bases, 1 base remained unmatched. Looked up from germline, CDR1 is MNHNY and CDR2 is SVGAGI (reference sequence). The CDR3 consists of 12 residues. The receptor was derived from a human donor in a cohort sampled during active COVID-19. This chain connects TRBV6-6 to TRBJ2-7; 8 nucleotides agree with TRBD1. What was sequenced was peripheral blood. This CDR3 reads CASSDRGYEQYF. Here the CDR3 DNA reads TGTGCCAGCAGTGACAGGGGTTACGAGCAGTACTTC.